These 2 T cell receptor beta chains share one sample of origin, sequenced in a study of T cell responses to AZD1222 COVID-19 vaccine. Only in-frame clones appear in the TCRdb table, and some are missing; sequencing was by immunoSEQ multiplex PCR. The sample gives more than 95,000 clones, around 88% of which show up once; around a tenth is in the top ten. Sequences were derived from peripheral blood, sampled on day 0 of AZD1222 vaccination. The origin of the receptors is an adult in good health.

V is TRBV4-2 and J is TRBJ2-1; 7 nucleotides line up with TRBD2. Germline assignment: CDR1 LGHNA and CDR2 YNFKEQ. This CDR3 is 17 amino acids long. V trimming: 2 bases; J trimming: 8 bases; junction bases outside the gene matches: 15. CDR3 residues: CASSQPEGGLGSDEQFF. The DNA of the CDR3 is TGTGCCAGCAGCCAACCCGAGGGTGGACTAGGATCGGATGAGCAGTTCTTC.

The gene calls are TRBV5-4 and TRBJ1-6, with 10 bases matching TRBD1. Trimming removed 5 bases from V and 7 bases from J; junction bases left unmatched: 6. CDR1 and CDR2 (germline): SGHNT, YYREEE (reference sequence). CDR3 length: 15 residues. CDR3 in amino acids: CASSSPGQGNSPLHF. The CDR3 nucleotides read TGTGCCAGCAGTTCTCCGGGACAGGGGAATTCACCCCTCCACTTT.